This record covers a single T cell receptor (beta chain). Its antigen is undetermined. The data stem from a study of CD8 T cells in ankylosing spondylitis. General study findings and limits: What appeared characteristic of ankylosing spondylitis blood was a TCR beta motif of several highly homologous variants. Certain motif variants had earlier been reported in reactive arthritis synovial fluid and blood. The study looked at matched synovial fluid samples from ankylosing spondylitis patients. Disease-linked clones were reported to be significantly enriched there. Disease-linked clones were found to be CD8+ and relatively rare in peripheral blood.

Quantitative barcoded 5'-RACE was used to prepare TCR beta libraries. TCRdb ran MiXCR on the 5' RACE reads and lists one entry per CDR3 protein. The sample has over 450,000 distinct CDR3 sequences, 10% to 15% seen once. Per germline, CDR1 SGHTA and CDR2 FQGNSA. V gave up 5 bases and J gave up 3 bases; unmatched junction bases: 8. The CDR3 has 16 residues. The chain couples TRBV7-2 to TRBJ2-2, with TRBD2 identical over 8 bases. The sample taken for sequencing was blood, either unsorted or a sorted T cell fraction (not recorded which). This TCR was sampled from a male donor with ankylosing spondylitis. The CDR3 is CASSPGTSLDTGELFF. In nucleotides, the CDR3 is TGTGCCAGCAGCCCCGGGACTAGTTTGGACACCGGGGAGCTGTTTTTT.